This T cell receptor beta chain was observed in a study of T cells after yellow fever vaccination. Germline-derived CDR1 and CDR2 are SGHTA and FQGNSA. This CDR3 spans 13 amino acids. Trimming took off 6 bases at V and 8 bases at J, with 14 bases between the two ends. TCRdb processed the 5' RACE reads anew with MiXCR; each CDR3 protein has one entry. This sample has approximately 110,000 distinct CDR3 sequences, with 6% to 8% found just once. This clonotype was seen at least ten times. The TCR comes from a man between 18 and 35 years old who received the YFV17D yellow fever vaccine. This material consisted of CD4+ T cells sorted from PBMCs, taken 10 days after the first yellow fever vaccination. This rearrangement joins TRBV7-2 to TRBJ2-1; possibly TRBD1 for D (6 bases). CDR3 amino acids: CASSSQGSDEQFF. CDR3 coding DNA: TGTGCCAGCAGTTCACAGGGATCCGATGAGCAGTTCTTC.